This T cell receptor (beta chain) was sequenced for a study of T cell responses to AZD1222 COVID-19 vaccine. General observations from the study: In the spike-specific TCR repertoire, nearly half reportedly target unmutated variant regions. Donors were mostly white British, more females; clonal diversity possibly underestimated.

Generated by immunoSEQ multiplex PCR, the TCRdb table keeps only in-frame clones and is missing some. The sample has roughly 140,000 clones, more than 85% seen once. The ends were cut back, 7 bases at V and 0 bases at J, with 11 bases in the middle. The CDR3 sequence is 14 residues long. Germline CDR1 and CDR2: SGHRS and YFSETQ. A word on this clone: Its antigen is unknown.

The TCR sequence derives from an adult who received the AZD1222 COVID-19 vaccine. The rearrangement links TRBV5-1 to TRBJ1-3; D unclear. The source material was peripheral blood, sampled 28 days after the second AZD1222 dose. The CDR3 loop is CASCEPGSGNTIYF. CDR3 bases: TGCGCCAGCTGCGAACCCGGCTCTGGAAACACCATATATTTT.